There are a few counts of the clone carrying this T cell receptor beta chain. This sample also contains other DNA sequences that code for the same CDR3. This sample was included in a study of shared clonotypes between healthy human individuals. Study information: Per-donor plates numbered three CD4 naive, three CD4 memory, two CD8 naive and one CD8 memory.

The CDR3 is 13 amino acids. V shed 0 bases and J shed 6 bases, with 7 bases lying between them. Germline V gene data show CDR1 as LNHNV and CDR2 as YYDKDF (reference sequence). This table comes from immunoSEQ multiplex PCR, and its TCRdb copy is limited to in-frame clones, with some not included. The sample holds fewer than 1.4 million clones; approximately 80% are singletons and the top ten take 0.5% to 0.65%. The receptor was derived from a man aged 18 to 30 in good health. Some clones in this sample may be carry-over from other donors' samples. The sequencing sample was made of memory CD4+ T cells from PBMCs. The subset denotes: CD45RA-negative fraction. This rearrangement joins TRBV15 to TRBJ2-3; D is uncertain. As DNA, the CDR3 is TGTGCCACCAGCAGAGATCCGGGCGATACGCAGTATTTT. This encodes CATSRDPGDTQYF. The complete variable domain, with remaining parts taken from reference TRBV15 and TRBJ2-3, reads DAMVIQNPRYQVTQFGKPVTLSCSQTLNHNVMYWYQQKSSQAPKLLFHYYDKDFNNEADTPDNFQSRRPNTSFCFLDIRSPGLGDTAMYLCATSRDPGDTQYFGPGTRLTVL.